A selection of T cell receptor beta chains follows, all from one sample in a study of shared clonotypes between healthy human individuals. The method was immunoSEQ multiplex PCR; TCRdb's version includes in-frame clones alone and lacks a portion of them. The repertoire holds 2 million to 2.5 million clones, with about 95% as singletons. The sequenced sample consisted of naive CD8+ T cells sorted from blood. These receptors were taken from a man aged 18-30 years in good health. Both conserved end residues are part of each CDR3. Each record gives: J gene, clone size, D gene, V gene, CDR3 DNA, CDR3 protein. D genes are given only for firm matches. Clone size is shown for a subset of rows, as once, few, many or a class of expanded clone.

TRBJ1-5 - TRBD1 TRBV7-8 TGTGCCAGCAGCGGACAGGGCAATCAGCCCCAGCATTTT CASSGQGNQPQHF
TRBJ2-7 - TRBD1 TRBV10-3 TGTGCCATCAGTGCAGGGGGCAACGAGCAGTACTTC CAISAGGNEQYF
TRBJ2-1 - - TRBV6-5 TGTGCCAGCAGTTACTCGGGGCCGTATAACGATGAGCAGTTCTTC CASSYSGPYNDEQFF
TRBJ1-2 - TRBD1 TRBV6-5 TGTGCCAGCAGTACGACAGGGACGCTCTATGGCTACACCTTC CASSTTGTLYGYTF
TRBJ1-2 once - TRBV27 TGTGCCAGCAGCCTAGGGGGGGCACCTAACTATGGCTACACCTTC CASSLGGAPNYGYTF
TRBJ2-1 - - TRBV6-5 TGTGCCAGCAGTTACGGGCCGTACAATGAGCAGTTCTTC CASSYGPYNEQFF
TRBJ2-7 - - TRBV4-3 TGCGCCAGCAGCCAGTCCCCGGACTACGAGCAGTACTTC CASSQSPDYEQYF
TRBJ2-1 - - TRBV5-4 TGTGCCAGCAGCTTGGAGGCCGCCAATGAGCAGTTCTTC CASSLEAANEQFF
TRBJ2-3 - TRBD1 TRBV2 TGTGCCAGCAGTGAGGGACAGGGGGACACAGATACGCAGTATTTT CASSEGQGDTDTQYF
TRBJ2-7 - - TRBV27 TGTGCCAGCAGTCCTTCAACAGGGGAGGACTCCTACGAGCAGTACTTC CASSPSTGEDSYEQYF
TRBJ2-1 - TRBD2 TRBV29-1 TGCAGCGTTGAATGGGCTAGCGGGGGGTTCTACAATGAGCAGTTCTTC CSVEWASGGFYNEQFF
TRBJ2-3 - - TRBV13 TGTGCCAGCAGCTCAGCGTACGAGGGGACAGATACGCAGTATTTT CASSSAYEGTDTQYF
TRBJ2-7 - TRBD1 TRBV6-5 TGTGCCAGCAAGGCGGGACAGGGGTCCTACGAGCAGTACTTC CASKAGQGSYEQYF
TRBJ1-1 - TRBD1 TRBV4-3 TGCGCCAGCAGCCAGTTGACCGGGACAGGGGGCACTGAAGCTTTCTTT CASSQLTGTGGTEAFF
TRBJ2-3 - - TRBV28 TGTGCCAGCAATCCGGGGGACACAGATACGCAGTATTTT CASNPGDTDTQYF
TRBJ2-1 - - TRBV5-6 TGTGCCAGCAGCCTCAGCAACAATGAGCAGTTCTTC CASSLSNNEQFF
TRBJ2-7 - TRBD2 TRBV19 TGTGCCAGTAGTCCGGGACTACGCAACGAGCAGTACTTC CASSPGLRNEQYF
TRBJ2-3 - TRBD2 TRBV5-6 TGTGCCAGCAGCTTGGGTGCTAGCGGGGTTGCAGATACGCAGTATTTT CASSLGASGVADTQYF
TRBJ1-2 - - TRBV28 TGTGCCAGCAGTTTAGGGGTTAGCTACACCTTC CASSLGVSYTF
TRBJ2-7 - - TRBV10-3 TGTGCCACATGGGACTCCTACGAGCAGTACTTC CATWDSYEQYF
TRBJ2-7 - TRBD2 TRBV5-1 TGCGCCAGCAGCTTGTCGGCTAGCGGCTACGAGCAGTACTTC CASSLSASGYEQYF
TRBJ1-2 - - TRBV6-1 TGTGCCAGCAGGAGGACGGGCAACTATGGCTACACCTTC CASRRTGNYGYTF
TRBJ1-1 - - TRBV28 TGTGCCAGCAGTTTCCGCTTGACAGGGAACACTGAAGCTTTCTTT CASSFRLTGNTEAFF
TRBJ1-1 once - TRBV7-6 TGTGCCAGCAGCTTAGAAAGAGGTTTGAACACTGAAGCTTTCTTT CASSLERGLNTEAFF
TRBJ1-4 - - TRBV7-9 TGTGCCAGCAGCTCAAACCGCGTAGAGCTTGAAAAACTGTTTTTT CASSSNRVELEKLFF